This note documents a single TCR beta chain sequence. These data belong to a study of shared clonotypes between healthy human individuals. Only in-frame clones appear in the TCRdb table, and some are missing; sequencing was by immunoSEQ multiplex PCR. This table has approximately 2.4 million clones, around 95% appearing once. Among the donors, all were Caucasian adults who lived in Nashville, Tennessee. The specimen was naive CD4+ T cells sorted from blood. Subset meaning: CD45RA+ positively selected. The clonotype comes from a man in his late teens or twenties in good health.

The CDR3 here is CASSTGGRNETQYF. As DNA, the CDR3 is TGTGCCAGCAGCACGGGGGGCAGAAATGAGACCCAGTACTTC. V usage is TRBV21-1 and J usage is TRBJ2-5; the D call TRBD2 from the table was never checked on the DNA. TRBV21-1 is a documented pseudogene. This CDR3 is built from 14 residues.